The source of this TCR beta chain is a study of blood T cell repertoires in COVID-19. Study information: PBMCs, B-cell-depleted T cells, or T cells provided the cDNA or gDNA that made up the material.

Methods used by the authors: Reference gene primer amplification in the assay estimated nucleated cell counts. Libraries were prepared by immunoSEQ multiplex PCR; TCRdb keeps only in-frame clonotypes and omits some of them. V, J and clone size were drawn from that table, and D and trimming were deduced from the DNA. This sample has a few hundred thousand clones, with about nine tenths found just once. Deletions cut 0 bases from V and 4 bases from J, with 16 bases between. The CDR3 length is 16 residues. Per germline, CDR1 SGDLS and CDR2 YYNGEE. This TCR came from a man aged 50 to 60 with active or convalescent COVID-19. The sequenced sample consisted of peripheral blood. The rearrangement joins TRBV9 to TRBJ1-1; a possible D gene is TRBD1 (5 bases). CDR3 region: CASSVESGRVATEAFF. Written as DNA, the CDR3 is TGTGCCAGCAGCGTAGAAAGTGGCAGGGTGGCCACTGAAGCTTTCTTT.